This T cell receptor beta chain was documented in a study of blood T cell repertoires in COVID-19. Study as a whole: Acute and convalescent COVID-19 samples came from the United States, Italy and Spain. The cDNA or gDNA used as material had been derived from T cells, B-cell-depleted T cells, or PBMCs.

The germline gives CDR1 SGHTA, CDR2 FQGNSA. The CDR3 is 14 amino acids. V was pared by 2 bases and J by 4 bases, with 11 bases between. Original processing methods: Counts of nucleated cells, estimated from reference gene primer amplification, were obtained. Method: immunoSEQ multiplex PCR; TCRdb's copy keeps in-frame clones and lacks some. The DNA gave D and trimming, while V, J and clone size come from that table. The repertoire consists of about 170,000 clones, with 86% occurring once and the leading ten covering roughly 3.5%. J is TRBJ1-1 and V is TRBV7-2, with D perhaps matching TRBD1 (5 bases). This sequence originates from a man in his 70s with acute or convalescent COVID-19. Sequences were obtained from peripheral blood. The CDR3 sequence: CASSLLREGTEAFF. The DNA for the CDR3 is TGTGCCAGCAGCTTACTCAGGGAGGGCACTGAAGCTTTCTTT.